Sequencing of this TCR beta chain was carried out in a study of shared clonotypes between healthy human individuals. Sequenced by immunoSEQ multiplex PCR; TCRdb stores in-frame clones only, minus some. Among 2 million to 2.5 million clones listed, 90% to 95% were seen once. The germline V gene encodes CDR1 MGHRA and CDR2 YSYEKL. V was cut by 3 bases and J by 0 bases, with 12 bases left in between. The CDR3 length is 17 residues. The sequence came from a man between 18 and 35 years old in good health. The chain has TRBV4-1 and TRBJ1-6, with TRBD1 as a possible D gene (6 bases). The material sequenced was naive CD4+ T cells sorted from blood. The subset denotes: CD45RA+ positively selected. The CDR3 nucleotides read TGCGCCAGCAGCCAGGTCACAGGGTCCTCCTATAATTCACCCCTCCACTTT. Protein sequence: CASSQVTGSSYNSPLHF.